These 17 T cell receptor beta chains share one sample of origin, sequenced in a study of blood T cells in healthy people across ages. Together with a sample-barcoded 5' primer, a J-beta primer mix was included in a second PCR lasting 7 to 11 cycles. TCRdb re-called the 5' RACE reads through MiXCR, storing one row per CDR3 protein. Of some 1.6 million distinct CDR3 sequences listed, 30% to 40% were seen once; the top ten hold around 10%. Sequenced input: blood. These receptors were collected from a woman in her twenties or thirties in good health.

This chain connects TRBV5-6 to TRBJ2-7; 10 bases align to TRBD1. V shed 2 bases, J shed 4 bases, and the junction held 3 bases outside the gene matches. This CDR3 is 14 amino acids long. Germline CDR1 reads SGHDT; CDR2 reads YYEEEE. The CDR3 DNA sequence: TGTGCCAGCAGCTTATGGGACAGGGGTTACGAGCAGTACTTC. This translates into CASSLWDRGYEQYF.

This clonotype was seen a handful of times. This rearrangement joins TRBV10-3 to TRBJ2-1, with D possibly matching TRBD2 (7 bases). CDR1 is ENHRY, CDR2 SYGVKD, per germline. Trimming cost V 4 bases and J 4 bases, with 11 bases left between them. CDR3 length: 14 residues. The CDR3 is CAISGGGVYNEQFF. The CDR3 DNA reads TGTGCCATCAGTGGAGGGGGGGTTTACAATGAGCAGTTCTTC.

The chain uses TRBV27 and TRBJ1-2, with 8 nucleotides matching TRBD1. CDR3 size: 13 residues. The germline V gene has CDR1 MNHEY and CDR2 SMNVEV (reference sequence). V was pared by 6 bases and J by 8 bases, with 8 bases of the junction left unmatched. The CDR3 region is CASRYTGGDGYTF. The CDR3 DNA reads as TGTGCCAGCAGGTATACAGGGGGGGACGGCTACACCTTC.

This rearrangement joins TRBV2 to TRBJ2-3; 7 bases align to TRBD2. The CDR3 runs to 13 residues. Germline V gene data show CDR1 as SNHLY and CDR2 as FYNNEI. V was clipped by 7 bases and J by 4 bases; unmatched bases: 5. The CDR3 sequence: CASTSGLADTQYF. The CDR3 DNA reads as TGTGCCAGCACCTCTGGACTAGCAGATACGCAGTATTTT.

The rearrangement uses TRBV20-1 and TRBJ1-1; 7 nucleotides agree with TRBD1. V trimming: 5 bases; J trimming: 5 bases; junction bases outside the gene matches: 11. This CDR3 comprises 14 residues. Germline V gives CDR1 DFQATT, CDR2 SNEGSKA (reference sequence). CDR3 amino acids: CSAARLQGPTEAFF. CDR3 sequence (DNA): TGCAGTGCTGCAAGGCTACAGGGGCCTACTGAAGCTTTCTTT.

This clonotype was recorded many times. The rearrangement joins TRBV28 to TRBJ2-7, with 8 bases that match TRBD2. Germline V lookup: CDR1 MDHEN, CDR2 SYDVKM. The CDR3 runs to 15 residues. V gave up 4 bases and J gave up 5 bases; unmatched junction bases: 10. In nucleotides, the CDR3 is TGTGCCAGCAGTTATCCGGGACTAGGGAGCGACGAGCAGTACTTC. It translates to CASSYPGLGSDEQYF.

The sample holds a few counts of this clonotype. This chain links TRBV5-4 with TRBJ2-7; a weak D match, TRBD2 (5 bases). The CDR3 is 15 residues long. The V end lost 2 bases, the J end lost 7 bases, and 19 bases lay between the germline ends. Germline CDR1 is SGHNT and CDR2 is YYREEE (reference sequence). The CDR3 DNA reads TGTGCCAGCAGCTTTTCCGTAGGAGCGGCGAGGGAGCAGTACTTC. Translating it yields CASSFSVGAAREQYF. The complete variable domain, with remaining parts taken from reference TRBV5-4 and TRBJ2-7, reads ETGVTQSPTHLIKTRGQQVTLRCSSQSGHNTVSWYQQALGQGPQFIFQYYREEENGRGNFPPRFSGLQFPNYSSELNVNALELDDSALYLCASSFSVGAAREQYFGPGTRLTVT.

The CDR3 DNA follows: TGCAGTGCTATCATAGCGGGAGGCGCCTACGAGCAGTACTTC. As protein: CSAIIAGGAYEQYF. This sequence joins TRBV20-1 and TRBJ2-7; TRBD2 agrees at 10 bases. Unmatched junction bases numbered 5, after V lost 4 bases and J lost 2 bases. The CDR3 runs to 14 residues. Germline loops: CDR1 DFQATT, CDR2 SNEGSKA (reference sequence).

This clonotype was picked up many times. The genes are TRBV4-2 and TRBJ2-1; 7 bases align to TRBD2. Trimming cost V 0 bases and J 6 bases; bases outside gene matches: 5. There are 15 residues in the CDR3. Germline loops: CDR1 LGHNA, CDR2 YNFKEQ. CDR3 in DNA: TGTGCCAGCAGCCAAGACGGCGGGAGCCCCAATGAGCAGTTCTTC. Translation gives CASSQDGGSPNEQFF.

The gene calls are TRBV3-1 and TRBJ2-6; no clear D gene. The germline V gene has CDR1 LGHDT and CDR2 YNNKEL (reference sequence). V shed 1 base and J shed 0 bases, with 10 bases lying between them. The CDR3 covers 17 residues. CDR3 region: CASSQVPGNSGANVLTF. CDR3 nucleotides: TGTGCCAGCAGCCAAGTCCCAGGAAACTCTGGGGCCAACGTCCTGACTTTC.

V is TRBV21-1 and J is TRBJ2-7. TRBV21-1 is an annotated pseudogene. The CDR3 consists of 15 residues. The CDR3 protein is CASSKVAERYYEQYF. The CDR3 coding sequence is TGTGCCAGCAGCAAAGTTGCGGAACGGTACTACGAGCAGTACTTC.

This chain links TRBV4-1 with TRBJ1-6, with 8 nucleotides matching TRBD1. The CDR3 loop spans 16 amino acids. The J segment lost 6 bases and the V segment lost 2 bases, leaving 6 bases of the junction unmatched. Germline V lookup: CDR1 MGHRA, CDR2 YSYEKL. In nucleotides, the CDR3 is TGCGCCAGCAGCCAATTACCCGGGACAGGTAATTCACCCCTCCACTTT. It translates to CASSQLPGTGNSPLHF.

The chain joins TRBV5-1 to TRBJ2-1; D possibly corresponds to TRBD2 (5 bases). The germline V gene encodes CDR1 SGHRS and CDR2 YFSETQ. The CDR3 is made up of 14 amino acids. V was trimmed by 1 base and J by 8 bases, leaving 13 bases between them. The CDR3 DNA is TGCGCCAGCAGCTTGTCGGGCGGGTTTGATGAGCAGTTCTTC. Protein sequence: CASSLSGGFDEQFF.

CDR3 DNA: TGCAGTGCTAGATCCAATTGGAACATGAACACTGAAGCTTTCTTT. Amino acid sequence: CSARSNWNMNTEAFF. This rearrangement joins TRBV20-1 to TRBJ1-1; no definite D call. Germline CDR1 and CDR2: DFQATT and SNEGSKA (reference sequence). V was pared by 2 bases and J by 0 bases, with 13 bases between. CDR3 length: 15 residues.

In its sample, this clonotype was seen a few times. This chain joins TRBV7-9 and TRBJ2-3; 8 bases line up with TRBD2. This CDR3 spans 16 amino acids. Per germline, CDR1 SEHNR and CDR2 FQNEAQ (reference sequence). Trimming removed 2 bases from V and 0 bases from J; junction bases left unmatched: 4. In DNA, the CDR3 is TGTGCCAGCAGCTTATATGCGGGGGGTAGCACAGATACGCAGTATTTT. Protein product: CASSLYAGGSTDTQYF.

The genes are TRBV4-1 and TRBJ1-4; D uncertain. CDR1 is MGHRA, CDR2 YSYEKL, per germline. Trimming left V 8 bases short and J 11 bases short, with 24 bases between. This CDR3 has 15 amino acids. The DNA for the CDR3 is TGCGCCAGCGGCAAATTACAGTTTCCTGACGGTAAACTGTTTTTT. Translation gives CASGKLQFPDGKLFF.

This sequence joins TRBV7-2 and TRBJ2-3; D gene unclear. CDR3 length equals 15 residues. Germline loops: CDR1 SGHTA, CDR2 FQGNSA. V was trimmed by 1 base and J by 6 bases, leaving 14 bases between them. The CDR3 DNA is TGTGCCAGCAGCTTAGGACGGAGCGACCGCGATACGCAGTATTTT. Translated: CASSLGRSDRDTQYF.